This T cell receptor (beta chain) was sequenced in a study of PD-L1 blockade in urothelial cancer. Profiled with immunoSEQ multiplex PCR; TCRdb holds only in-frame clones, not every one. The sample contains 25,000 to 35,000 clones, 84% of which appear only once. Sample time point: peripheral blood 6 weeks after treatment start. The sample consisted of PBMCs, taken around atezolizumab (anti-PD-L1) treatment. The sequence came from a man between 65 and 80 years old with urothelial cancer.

The CDR3 DNA is TGTGCCAGCAGTGGATCGACATTCTCCTCCTACGAGCAGTACTTC. It codes for CASSGSTFSSYEQYF. The chain recombines TRBV6-1 with TRBJ2-7; no firm D call. The length of the CDR3 is 15 residues. V was pared by 4 bases and J by 0 bases, with 13 bases between. Looked up from germline, CDR1 is MNHNS and CDR2 is SASEGT.